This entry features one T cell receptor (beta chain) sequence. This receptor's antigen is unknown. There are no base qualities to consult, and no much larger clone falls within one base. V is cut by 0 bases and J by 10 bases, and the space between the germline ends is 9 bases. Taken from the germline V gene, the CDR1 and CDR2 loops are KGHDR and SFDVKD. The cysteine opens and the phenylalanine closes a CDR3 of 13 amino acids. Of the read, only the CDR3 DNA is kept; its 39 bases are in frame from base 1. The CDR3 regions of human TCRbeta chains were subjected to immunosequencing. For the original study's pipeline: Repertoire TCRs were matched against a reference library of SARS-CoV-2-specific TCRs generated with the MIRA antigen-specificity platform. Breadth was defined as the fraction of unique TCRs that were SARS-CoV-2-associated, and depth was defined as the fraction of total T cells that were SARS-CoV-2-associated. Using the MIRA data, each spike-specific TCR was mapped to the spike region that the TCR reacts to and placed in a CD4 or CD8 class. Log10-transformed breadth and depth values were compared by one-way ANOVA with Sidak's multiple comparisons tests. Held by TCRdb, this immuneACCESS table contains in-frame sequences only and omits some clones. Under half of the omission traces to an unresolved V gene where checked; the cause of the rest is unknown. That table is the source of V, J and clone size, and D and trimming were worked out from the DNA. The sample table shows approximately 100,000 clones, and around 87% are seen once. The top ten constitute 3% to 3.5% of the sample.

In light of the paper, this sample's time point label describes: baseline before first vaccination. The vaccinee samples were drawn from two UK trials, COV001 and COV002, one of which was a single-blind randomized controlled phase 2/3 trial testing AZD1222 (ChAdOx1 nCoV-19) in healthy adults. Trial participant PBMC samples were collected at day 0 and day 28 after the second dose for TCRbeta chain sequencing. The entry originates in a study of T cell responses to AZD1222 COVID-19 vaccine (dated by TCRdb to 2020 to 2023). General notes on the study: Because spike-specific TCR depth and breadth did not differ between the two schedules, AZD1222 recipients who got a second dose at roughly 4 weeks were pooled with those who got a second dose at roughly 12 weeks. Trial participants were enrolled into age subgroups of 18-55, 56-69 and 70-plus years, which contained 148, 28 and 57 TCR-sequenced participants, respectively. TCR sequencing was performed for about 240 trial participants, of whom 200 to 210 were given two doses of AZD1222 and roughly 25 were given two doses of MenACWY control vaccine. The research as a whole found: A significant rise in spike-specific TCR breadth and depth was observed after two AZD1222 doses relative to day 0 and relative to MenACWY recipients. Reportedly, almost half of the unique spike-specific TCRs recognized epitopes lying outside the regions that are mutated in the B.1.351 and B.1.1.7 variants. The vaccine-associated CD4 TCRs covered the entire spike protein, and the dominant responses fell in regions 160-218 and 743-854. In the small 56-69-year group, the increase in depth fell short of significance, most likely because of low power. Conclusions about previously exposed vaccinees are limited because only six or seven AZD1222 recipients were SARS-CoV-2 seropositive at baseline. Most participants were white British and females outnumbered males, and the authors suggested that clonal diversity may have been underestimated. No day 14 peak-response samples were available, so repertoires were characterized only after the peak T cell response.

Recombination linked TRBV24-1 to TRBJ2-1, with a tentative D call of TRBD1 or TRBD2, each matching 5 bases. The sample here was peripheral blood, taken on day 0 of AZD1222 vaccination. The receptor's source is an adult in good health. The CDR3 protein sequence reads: CATSDLRGREQFF. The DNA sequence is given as TGTGCCACCAGTGATTTGCGGGGCCGGGAGCAGTTCTTC.